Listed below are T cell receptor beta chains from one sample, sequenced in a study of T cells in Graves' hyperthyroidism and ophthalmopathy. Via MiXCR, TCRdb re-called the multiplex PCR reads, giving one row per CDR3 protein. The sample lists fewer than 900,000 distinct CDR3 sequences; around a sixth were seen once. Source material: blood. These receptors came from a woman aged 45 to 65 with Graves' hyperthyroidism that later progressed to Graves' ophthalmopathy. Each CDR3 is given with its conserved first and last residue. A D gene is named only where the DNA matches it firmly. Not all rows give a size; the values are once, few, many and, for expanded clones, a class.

CDR3: CASSLSGGQSNTEAFF; DNA: TGTGCCAGCAGTTTATCTGGGGGACAGTCGAACACTGAAGCTTTCTTT; J: TRBJ1-1; V: TRBV27; D: TRBD1; size: many; length: 16
CDR3: CASLSPRGTQYF; DNA: TGTGCCAGCCTAAGCCCCCGGGGGACCCAGTACTTC; J: TRBJ2-5; V: TRBV7-9; D: NA; size: many; length: 12
CDR3: CASSPTGLENTIYF; DNA: TGTGCCAGCAGCCCCACAGGGCTGGAAAACACCATATATTTT; J: TRBJ1-3; V: TRBV7-2; D: NA; size: few; length: 14
CDR3: CASSVFDRANQPQHF; DNA: TGTGCCAGCAGTGTTTTCGACAGGGCCAATCAGCCCCAGCATTTT; J: TRBJ1-5; V: TRBV6-1; D: TRBD1; size: many; length: 15
CDR3: CASSLLGGLAGGLDDTQYF; DNA: TGTGCCAGCAGTTTATTAGGTGGACTAGCGGGGGGGCTTGACGATACGCAGTATTTT; J: TRBJ2-3; V: TRBV27; D: TRBD2; size: few; length: 19
CDR3: CASSVEGSGSNSPLHF; DNA: TGTGCCAGCAGCGTAGAAGGGTCAGGGAGTAATTCACCCCTCCACTTT; J: TRBJ1-6; V: TRBV9; D: NA; size: NA; length: 16
CDR3: CSAPTWRGPGDEQFF; DNA: TGCAGTGCCCCGACCTGGCGGGGGCCGGGGGATGAGCAGTTCTTC; J: TRBJ2-1; V: TRBV20-1; D: NA; size: many; length: 15
CDR3: CSVTSSRASGANVLTF; DNA: TGCAGTGTCACGAGTAGCAGGGCCTCTGGGGCCAACGTCCTGACTTTC; J: TRBJ2-6; V: TRBV20-1; D: NA; size: few; length: 16
CDR3: CASSQRTGGIAKNIQYF; DNA: TGTGCCAGCAGCCAACGGACAGGGGGAATAGCCAAAAACATTCAGTACTTC; J: TRBJ2-4; V: TRBV3-1; D: TRBD1; size: NA; length: 17
CDR3: CASNDGVGGQFF; DNA: TGTGCCAGCAACGACGGAGTAGGGGGGCAGTTCTTC; J: TRBJ2-1; V: TRBV12-3/TRBV12-4; D: NA; size: few; length: 12
CDR3: CASMGERGGNEQFF; DNA: TGTGCCAGTATGGGGGAGAGGGGTGGAAATGAGCAGTTCTTC; J: TRBJ2-1; V: TRBV19; D: NA; size: NA; length: 14
CDR3: CASSYDGYEQYF; DNA: TGTGCCAGCAGTTACGACGGGTACGAGCAGTACTTC; J: TRBJ2-7; V: TRBV6-5; D: NA; size: few; length: 12
CDR3: CASTLGQPTDTQYF; DNA: TGTGCCAGCACCCTGGGACAGCCCACAGATACGCAGTATTTT; J: TRBJ2-3; V: TRBV9; D: TRBD1; size: NA; length: 14
CDR3: CASSYGRFGNTIYF; DNA: TGCGCCAGCAGCTACGGACGGTTCGGAAACACCATATATTTT; J: TRBJ1-3; V: TRBV5-1; D: NA; size: many; length: 14
CDR3: CASSLGGGTRTDTQYF; DNA: TGCGCCAGCAGCTTGGGCGGGGGGACCCGCACAGATACGCAGTATTTT; J: TRBJ2-3; V: TRBV5-1; D: TRBD2; size: many; length: 16
CDR3: CASSPVGAVSNYGYTF; DNA: TGTGCCAGCTCACCGGTCGGGGCCGTGTCTAACTATGGCTACACCTTC; J: TRBJ1-2; V: TRBV18; D: NA; size: many; length: 16
CDR3: CASSQDRTGMAGELFF; DNA: TGTGCCAGCAGCCAAGATCGGACAGGGATGGCCGGGGAGCTGTTTTTT; J: TRBJ2-2; V: TRBV3-1; D: TRBD1; size: many; length: 16
CDR3: CASSLDGAQVYSPLHF; DNA: TGTGCCAGCAGCTTAGATGGGGCACAGGTGTATTCACCCCTCCACTTT; J: TRBJ1-6; V: TRBV11-2; D: NA; size: many; length: 16
CDR3: CATSRGGAGGRTEAFF; DNA: TGTGCCACCAGCAGAGGGGGGGCAGGGGGCCGTACTGAAGCTTTCTTT; J: TRBJ1-1; V: TRBV15; D: TRBD1; size: NA; length: 16
CDR3: CASSVAGSTYEQYF; DNA: TGTGCCAGCAGCGTAGCCGGGTCTACCTACGAGCAGTACTTC; J: TRBJ2-7; V: TRBV9; D: NA; size: few; length: 14
CDR3: CASSQGYLGSSYEQYF; DNA: TGCGCCAGCAGCCAAGGCTACTTGGGCAGCTCCTACGAGCAGTACTTC; J: TRBJ2-7; V: TRBV4-1; D: NA; size: few; length: 16
CDR3: CAADDSRGQYNEQFF; DNA: TGTGCCGCCGACGATAGTCGGGGCCAATACAATGAGCAGTTCTTC; J: TRBJ2-1; V: TRBV6-2/TRBV6-3; D: NA; size: many; length: 15
CDR3: CASSGLGFGETQYF; DNA: TGCGCCAGCAGTGGACTAGGGTTCGGAGAGACCCAGTACTTC; J: TRBJ2-5; V: TRBV10-1; D: NA; size: NA; length: 14
CDR3: CSVDFRQTTRSYEQYF; DNA: TGCAGCGTTGATTTCCGCCAGACGACACGCTCCTACGAGCAGTACTTC; J: TRBJ2-7; V: TRBV29-1; D: NA; size: many; length: 16
CDR3: CASSPAYEKYF; DNA: TGTGCCAGCAGTCCCGCCTACGAGAAGTACTTC; J: TRBJ2-7; V: TRBV2; D: NA; size: NA; length: 11
CDR3: CSARDGGRSSYNEQFF; DNA: TGCAGTGCTAGAGACGGGGGCCGCAGCTCCTACAATGAGCAGTTCTTC; J: TRBJ2-1; V: TRBV20-1; D: NA; size: NA; length: 16
CDR3: CASSLPLGLAGGSYNEQFF; DNA: TGTGCCAGCAGTTTGCCCCTGGGGCTAGCGGGGGGCTCCTACAATGAGCAGTTCTTC; J: TRBJ2-1; V: TRBV27; D: TRBD2; size: NA; length: 19
CDR3: CASSPTGTGGSGEAFF; DNA: TGTGCCAGCAGTCCAACCGGGACAGGGGGCTCGGGAGAAGCTTTCTTT; J: TRBJ1-1; V: TRBV12-3/TRBV12-4; D: TRBD1; size: many; length: 16
CDR3: CASSPVGDTDGYTF; DNA: TGTGCCAGCAGCCCCGTGGGGGACACGGATGGCTACACCTTC; J: TRBJ1-2; V: TRBV5-6; D: NA; size: few; length: 14
CDR3: CASKRGKGNQPQHF; DNA: TGTGCCAGTAAGAGAGGGAAAGGCAATCAGCCCCAGCATTTT; J: TRBJ1-5; V: TRBV19; D: NA; size: NA; length: 14
CDR3: CASSLSVEELNTEAFF; DNA: TGTGCCAGCAGCTTATCCGTTGAGGAGCTGAACACTGAAGCTTTCTTT; J: TRBJ1-1; V: TRBV7-2; D: NA; size: NA; length: 16
CDR3: CASSQEGSRETQYF; DNA: TGTGCCAGCAGCCAAGAGGGATCCAGGGAGACCCAGTACTTC; J: TRBJ2-5; V: TRBV3-1; D: NA; size: many; length: 14
CDR3: CASSLGIGGDEQFF; DNA: TGTGCCAGCAGCTTAGGGATTGGGGGGGATGAGCAGTTCTTC; J: TRBJ2-1; V: TRBV7-8; D: TRBD2; size: NA; length: 14
CDR3: CASSVSSQGRSGEKLFF; DNA: TGTGCCAGCAGCGTATCGTCCCAGGGAAGATCTGGAGAAAAACTGTTTTTT; J: TRBJ1-4; V: TRBV9; D: NA; size: NA; length: 17
CDR3: CASSRGATQYF; DNA: TGTGCCAGCAGCCGGGGGGCGACCCAGTACTTC; J: TRBJ2-5; V: TRBV12-3/TRBV12-4; D: NA; size: few; length: 11
CDR3: CASRTGTVINEQFF; DNA: TGTGCCAGCAGGACCGGGACAGTTATTAATGAGCAGTTCTTC; J: TRBJ2-1; V: TRBV12-3/TRBV12-4; D: TRBD1; size: few; length: 14
CDR3: CASSAASGANVLTF; DNA: TGTGCCAGCAGTGCCGCTTCGGGGGCCAACGTCCTGACTTTC; J: TRBJ2-6; V: TRBV28; D: NA; size: NA; length: 14
CDR3: CASSLGYAETQYF; DNA: TGTGCCAGCAGCTTAGGCTACGCAGAGACCCAGTACTTC; J: TRBJ2-5; V: TRBV7-2; D: NA; size: NA; length: 13
CDR3: CASSFLGTGAGNTIYF; DNA: TGCGCCAGCAGCTTCTTGGGGACAGGGGCTGGAAACACCATATATTTT; J: TRBJ1-3; V: TRBV5-1; D: TRBD1; size: NA; length: 16
CDR3: CSVEIGGVYGYTF; DNA: TGCAGCGTTGAAATCGGGGGCGTCTATGGCTACACCTTC; J: TRBJ1-2; V: TRBV29-1; D: NA; size: NA; length: 13
CDR3: CSVGRGGRAEAFF; DNA: TGCAGCGTAGGCAGGGGTGGTCGCGCTGAAGCTTTCTTT; J: TRBJ1-1; V: TRBV29-1; D: NA; size: few; length: 13
CDR3: CASSEASQGREKLFF; DNA: TGTGCCAGCAGTGAAGCGTCCCAGGGTCGGGAAAAACTGTTTTTT; J: TRBJ1-4; V: TRBV6-1; D: NA; size: few; length: 15
CDR3: CASSLGQVGEAFF; DNA: TGTGCCAGCAGCTTAGGACAGGTTGGTGAAGCTTTCTTT; J: TRBJ1-1; V: TRBV7-8; D: NA; size: many; length: 13
CDR3: CSARDLNKGGNTIYF; DNA: TGCAGTGCTAGAGATCTCAACAAGGGGGGAAACACCATATATTTT; J: TRBJ1-3; V: TRBV20-1; D: NA; size: NA; length: 15
CDR3: CSAPKGTSGGAKFF; DNA: TGCAGTGCTCCGAAGGGGACTAGCGGGGGGGCGAAGTTCTTC; J: TRBJ2-1; V: TRBV20-1; D: TRBD2; size: few; length: 14
CDR3: CASSITGTASYEQYF; DNA: TGCGCCAGCAGCATAACCGGGACAGCATCCTACGAGCAGTACTTC; J: TRBJ2-7; V: TRBV4-1; D: TRBD1; size: many; length: 15
CDR3: CASSPGQAPEQYF; DNA: TGTGCCAGCTCACCTGGACAGGCCCCCGAGCAGTACTTC; J: TRBJ2-7; V: TRBV18; D: TRBD1; size: NA; length: 13
CDR3: CSVGTGVLGYGYTF; DNA: TGCAGCGTCGGGACAGGGGTCCTAGGCTATGGCTACACCTTC; J: TRBJ1-2; V: TRBV29-1; D: TRBD1; size: many; length: 14
CDR3: CASSSDGGLGEKLFF; DNA: TGTGCCAGCAGCTCCGACGGGGGCCTTGGTGAAAAACTGTTTTTT; J: TRBJ1-4; V: TRBV11-2; D: NA; size: many; length: 15
CDR3: CSVGGIQPQHF; DNA: TGCAGCGTTGGGGGGATTCAGCCCCAGCATTTT; J: TRBJ1-5; V: TRBV29-1; D: NA; size: NA; length: 11
CDR3: CASSLWQGDQPQHF; DNA: TGTGCCAGCAGTTTGTGGCAGGGGGATCAGCCCCAGCATTTT; J: TRBJ1-5; V: TRBV27; D: TRBD1; size: once; length: 14
CDR3: CASRTGLAGESTEQFF; DNA: TGTGCCAGCAGAACGGGACTAGCGGGGGAAAGCACCGAGCAGTTCTTC; J: TRBJ2-1; V: TRBV7-9; D: TRBD2; size: many; length: 16
CDR3: CSARHSGRQLNTEAFF; DNA: TGCAGTGCTCGTCACTCCGGCCGACAGCTGAACACTGAAGCTTTCTTT; J: TRBJ1-1; V: TRBV20-1; D: NA; size: NA; length: 16
CDR3: CASSLGSGRIGTGELFF; DNA: TGTGCCAGCAGCTTAGGTTCGGGACGCATAGGCACCGGGGAGCTGTTTTTT; J: TRBJ2-2; V: TRBV7-3; D: NA; size: few; length: 17
CDR3: CASMNEGPYGYTF; DNA: TGTGCCAGCATGAACGAGGGCCCGTATGGCTACACCTTC; J: TRBJ1-2; V: TRBV6-1; D: NA; size: few; length: 13